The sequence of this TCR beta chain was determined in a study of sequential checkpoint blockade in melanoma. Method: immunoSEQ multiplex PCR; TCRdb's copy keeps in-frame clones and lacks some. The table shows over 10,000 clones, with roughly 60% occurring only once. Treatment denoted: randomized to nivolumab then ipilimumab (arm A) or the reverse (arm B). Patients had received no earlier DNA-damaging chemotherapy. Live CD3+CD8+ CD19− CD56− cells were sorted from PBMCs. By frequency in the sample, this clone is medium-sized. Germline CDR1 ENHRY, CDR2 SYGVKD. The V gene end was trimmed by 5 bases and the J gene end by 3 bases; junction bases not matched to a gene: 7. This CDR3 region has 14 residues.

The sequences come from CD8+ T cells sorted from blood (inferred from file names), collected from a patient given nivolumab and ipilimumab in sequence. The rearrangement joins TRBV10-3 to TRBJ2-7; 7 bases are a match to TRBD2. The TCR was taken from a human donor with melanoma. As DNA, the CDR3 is TGTGCCATCAGTCTGGGGGGGAGGGTCTACGAGCAGTACTTC. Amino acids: CAISLGGRVYEQYF.